This T cell receptor (beta chain) was documented in a study of OX40 agonist ivuxolimab in advanced cancers. The study, taken as a whole, reports: The antigens recognized by the expanded peripheral T cells, that is their antigen specificity, were not determined.

Sequenced by immunoSEQ multiplex PCR; TCRdb stores in-frame clones only, minus some. Of 95,000 to 150,000 clones listed, 93% are singletons. On this clone itself: The antigen remains undetermined.

This CDR3 contains 13 residues. V was trimmed by 5 bases and J by 9 bases, leaving 17 bases between them. From germline, CDR1 is SGHVS and CDR2 FNYEAQ. The specimen comprised CD4+ or CD8+ T cells sorted from blood, sampled in a trial of the OX40 agonist ivuxolimab. The receptor was derived from an adult with an advanced solid tumor such as melanoma, head and neck, liver or kidney cancer. V and J are TRBV7-6 and TRBJ2-7; D is uncertain. CDR3 sequence reads: CASSPDPYTGQYF. The CDR3 DNA sequence: TGTGCCAGCAGCCCCGACCCATACACGGGGCAGTACTTC. The variable domain in full, with the rest retrieved from reference TRBV7-6 and TRBJ2-7, is GAGVSQSPRYKVTKRGQDVALRCDPISGHVSLYWYRQALGQGPEFLTYFNYEAQQDKSGLPNDRFSAERPEGSISTLTIQRTEQRDSAMYRCASSPDPYTGQYFGPGTRLTVT.